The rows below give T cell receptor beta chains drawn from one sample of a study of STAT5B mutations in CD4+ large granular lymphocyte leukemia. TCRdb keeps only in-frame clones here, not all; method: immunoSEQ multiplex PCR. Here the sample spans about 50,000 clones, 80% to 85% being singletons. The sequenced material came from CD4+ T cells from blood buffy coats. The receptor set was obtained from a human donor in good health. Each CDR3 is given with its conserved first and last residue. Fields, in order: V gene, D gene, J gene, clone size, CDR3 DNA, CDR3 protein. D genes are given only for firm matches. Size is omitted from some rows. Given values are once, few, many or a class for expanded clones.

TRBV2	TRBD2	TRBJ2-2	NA	TGTGCCACCTTAGGACTAGCGGGCCACACCGGGGAGCTGTTTTTT	CATLGLAGHTGELFF
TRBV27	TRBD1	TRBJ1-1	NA	TGTGCCAGCAGTAGCGGACAGGCGGCGAACACTGAAGCTTTCTTT	CASSSGQAANTEAFF
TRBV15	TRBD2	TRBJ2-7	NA	TGTGCCACCAGCCAAGCGGGGGGGACCTACGAGCAGTACTTC	CATSQAGGTYEQYF
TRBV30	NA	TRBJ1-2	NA	TGTGCCTGGAGTGTAACAACCCAGTGGGGCTACACCTTC	CAWSVTTQWGYTF
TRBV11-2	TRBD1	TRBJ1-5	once	TGTGCCAGCAGCACAGGGGGCAATCAGCCCCAGCATTTT	CASSTGGNQPQHF
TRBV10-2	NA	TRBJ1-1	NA	TGCGCCAGCCGGGGGAAAACTGAAGCTTTCTTT	CASRGKTEAFF
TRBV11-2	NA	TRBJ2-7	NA	TGTGCCAGCAGCTTTTTCGGGACGGGGGACTACGAGCAGTACTTC	CASSFFGTGDYEQYF
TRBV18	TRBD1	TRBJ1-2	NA	TGTGCCAGCTCACCCGTCACAGGGGGGGTTAAGGGCTACACCTTC	CASSPVTGGVKGYTF
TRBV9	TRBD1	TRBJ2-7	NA	TGTGCCAGCAGCCGACAGGGCTCCTCCTACGAGCAGTACTTC	CASSRQGSSYEQYF
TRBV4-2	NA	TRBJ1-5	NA	TGTGCCAGCAGCCAAGAGAGGACAGAAATTCATCAGCCCCAGCATTTT	CASSQERTEIHQPQHF
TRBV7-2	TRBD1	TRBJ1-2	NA	TGTGCCAGCAGCTACCGGGACAGGTTATATGGCTACACCTTC	CASSYRDRLYGYTF
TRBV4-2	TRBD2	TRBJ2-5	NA	TGTGCCAGCAGCCAAGACGGGACTAGCGGGGGAGATGAGACCCAGTACTTC	CASSQDGTSGGDETQYF
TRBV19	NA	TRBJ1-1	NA	TGTGCCAGTAGTCGGAGGGAGTCGTCGAACACTGAAGCTTTCTTT	CASSRRESSNTEAFF
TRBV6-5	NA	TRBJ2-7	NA	TGTGCCAGCAGTTCTGAGGGGTCTTCGAGCTACGAGCAGTACTTC	CASSSEGSSSYEQYF
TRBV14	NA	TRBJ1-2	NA	TGTGCCAGCAGCCAAGTGGGGGGTACAGCAACTAACTATGGCTACACCTTC	CASSQVGGTATNYGYTF
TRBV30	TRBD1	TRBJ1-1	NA	TGTGCCTCTGATGACTGGGACAGGAATCTCAACACTGAAGCTTTCTTT	CASDDWDRNLNTEAFF
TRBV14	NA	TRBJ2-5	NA	TGTGCCAGCAGCCAAGATTTGCGGGGAGACCAGTACTTC	CASSQDLRGDQYF
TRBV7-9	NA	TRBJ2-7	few	TGTGCCAGCAGCCCGGACTCGGGACACCTCGAGCAGTACTTC	CASSPDSGHLEQYF
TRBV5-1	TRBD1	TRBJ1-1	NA	TGCGCCAGCAGCTTGTTAGGGGGCAAGGACACTGAAGCTTTCTTT	CASSLLGGKDTEAFF
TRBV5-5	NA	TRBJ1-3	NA	TGTGCCAGCAGCCCGGGACTTGGCACTGGAAACACCATATATTTT	CASSPGLGTGNTIYF
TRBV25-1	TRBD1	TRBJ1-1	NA	TGTGCCAGCAGAGCCCTGGGACAGGGAGGGAACACTGAAGCTTTCTTT	CASRALGQGGNTEAFF
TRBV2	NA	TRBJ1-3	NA	TGTGCCAGCACCGCCGGGACACCGAGCTCTGGAAACACCATATATTTT	CASTAGTPSSGNTIYF
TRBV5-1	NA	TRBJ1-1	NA	TGCGCCAGCAGTATAGGACCCCCCACGGGCACTGAAGCTTTCTTT	CASSIGPPTGTEAFF
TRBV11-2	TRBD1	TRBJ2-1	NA	TGTGCCAGCAGCTTCGGGACAGGATCCTACAATGAGCAGTTCTTC	CASSFGTGSYNEQFF
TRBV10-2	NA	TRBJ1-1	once	TGCGCCAGCAGTGAACAGGGACACACTGAAGCTTTCTTT	CASSEQGHTEAFF
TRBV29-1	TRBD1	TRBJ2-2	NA	TGCAGCGTCGGTAGGGTGGACAGGGTCGCAACCGGGGAGCTGTTTTTT	CSVGRVDRVATGELFF
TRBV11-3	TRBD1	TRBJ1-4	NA	TGTGCCAGCAGCTTAATGGGACAGGCGGAAAAACTGTTTTTT	CASSLMGQAEKLFF
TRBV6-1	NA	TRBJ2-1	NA	TGTGCCAGCAGTGAATTGTACAGGTACAATGAGCAGTTCTTC	CASSELYRYNEQFF
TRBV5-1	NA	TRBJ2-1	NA	TGCGCCAGCAGCTTGGTAGCGGCCTCCTACAATGAGCAGTTCTTC	CASSLVAASYNEQFF
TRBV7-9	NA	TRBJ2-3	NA	TGTGCCAGCAGCTTAGAGACTCCCGATACGCAGTATTTT	CASSLETPDTQYF
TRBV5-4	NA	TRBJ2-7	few	TGTGCCAGCAGCTTGGACAGGGCGGCCTACGAGCAGTACTTC	CASSLDRAAYEQYF
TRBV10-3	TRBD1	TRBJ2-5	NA	TGTGCCATCAGTGGGACCTACCAGGGGGCCGGGGAGACCCAGTACTTC	CAISGTYQGAGETQYF
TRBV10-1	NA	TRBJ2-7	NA	TGCGCCAGCAGCCCCTCGGGTAGCGGCGCCTCCTACGAGCAGTACTTC	CASSPSGSGASYEQYF
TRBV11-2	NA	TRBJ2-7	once	TGTGCCAGCAGTCCTAATGGGGCCCTCTCCTACGAGCAGTACTTC	CASSPNGALSYEQYF
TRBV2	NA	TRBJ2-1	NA	TGTGCCAACAACCGGGACACCTCCTACAATGAGCAGTTCTTC	CANNRDTSYNEQFF
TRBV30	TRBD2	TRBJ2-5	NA	TGTGCCTGGAGTGTACGGAGCGAGGAACTAGCGGGGGGGCCGGGGTGGCGTAGGGGGACCCAGTACTTC	CAWSVRSEELAGGPGWRRGTQYF
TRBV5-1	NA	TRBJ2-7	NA	TGCGCCAGCAGCTTGGGGGCAGCGAGCTCCTACGAGCAGTACTTC	CASSLGAASSYEQYF
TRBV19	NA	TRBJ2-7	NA	TGTGCCAGTAGTATTAACGGGGAAGGCGACGAGCAGTACTTC	CASSINGEGDEQYF
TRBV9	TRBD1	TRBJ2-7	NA	TGTGCCAGCAGCAATCGGGACAGGGGCGGCGAGCAGTACTTC	CASSNRDRGGEQYF
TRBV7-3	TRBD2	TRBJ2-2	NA	TGTGCCAGCAGGAGACTAGCGGGGGCCAAAACCGGGGAGCTGTTTTTT	CASRRLAGAKTGELFF
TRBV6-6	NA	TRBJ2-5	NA	TGTGCCAGCAGGCCCCAAGGGGGCGGGGGAGAGACCCAGTACTTC	CASRPQGGGGETQYF
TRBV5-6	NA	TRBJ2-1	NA	TGTGCCAGCAGCTTTTCGGGGAGCTCCTACAATGAGCAGTTCTTC	CASSFSGSSYNEQFF
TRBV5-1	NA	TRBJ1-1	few	TGCGCCAGCAGCTGGGGACAGAACACTGAAGCTTTCTTT	CASSWGQNTEAFF
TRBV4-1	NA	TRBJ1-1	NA	TGCGCCAGCAGCCGGACGAGGGTCAGTGAAGCTTTCTTT	CASSRTRVSEAFF
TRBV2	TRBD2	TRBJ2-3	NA	TGTGCCAGCAGGGCCCTAGCGGGAGTCGGCACAGATACGCAGTATTTT	CASRALAGVGTDTQYF
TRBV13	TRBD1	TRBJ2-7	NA	TGTGCCAGCAGCTTGACAGGGGCTATCTACGAGCAGTACTTC	CASSLTGAIYEQYF
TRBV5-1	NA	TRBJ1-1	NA	TGCGCCAGCACCCCGGGGTTGAACACTGAAGCTTTCTTT	CASTPGLNTEAFF
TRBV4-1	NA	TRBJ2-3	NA	TGCGCCAGCAGCCGGGGGCTGGGGGGCACAGATACGCAGTATTTT	CASSRGLGGTDTQYF
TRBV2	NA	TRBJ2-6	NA	TGTGCCAGCAGTTATTCCAGGGGTACTGGGGCCAACGTCCTGACTTTC	CASSYSRGTGANVLTF
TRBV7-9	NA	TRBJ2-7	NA	TGTGCCAGCAGCTCGGCAGGCGCCTCCTACGAGCAGTACTTC	CASSSAGASYEQYF
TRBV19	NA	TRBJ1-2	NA	TGTGCCACCCCGAGGAAGGGTGATGAGTATGGCTACACCTTC	CATPRKGDEYGYTF
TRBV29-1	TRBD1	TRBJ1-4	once	TGCAGCGTTGATGACAGGGGAAGCGAAAAACTGTTTTTT	CSVDDRGSEKLFF
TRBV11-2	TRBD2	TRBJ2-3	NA	TGTGCCAGCAGCGTAAGCGGGATACCTAGCACAGATACGCAGTATTTT	CASSVSGIPSTDTQYF
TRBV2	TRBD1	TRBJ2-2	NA	TGTGCCAGCAGACCTGGACAGGGCGCCGGGGAGCTGTTTTTT	CASRPGQGAGELFF
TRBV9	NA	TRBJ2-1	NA	TGTGCCAGCAGCCCAACGGGGGCGGGAGTAATTGATGAGCAGTTCTTC	CASSPTGAGVIDEQFF